What follows is one T cell receptor beta chain and its context. What it binds is not known. All donors participated as healthy donors of bone marrow. The primer mix had 60 Vbeta and 13 Jbeta primers. The assay was immunoSEQ multiplex PCR, and TCRdb's table has in-frame clones only and misses some. The repertoire includes around 150,000 clones, over 70% of them detected once, and about 6.5% sits in the top ten. Per the germline V gene, CDR1 is MNHEY and CDR2 is SVGAGI. The CDR3 spans 14 residues. V was cut by 6 bases and J by 4 bases, with 13 bases left in between. The data were obtained in a study of cytomegalovirus exposure and HLA in healthy donors. Whole-study context: Among the 398 genotyped donors, 81% were placed in the Caucasian-associated ancestry cluster. Study outcomes and limitations: TCR beta V segments were, for the most part, productive about 87% or about 30% of the time in an earlier analysis. Associated with HLA alleles at 0.05 false discovery rate in a later analysis were 16,951 TCR beta sequences.

Input material: PBMCs. The rearrangement links TRBV6-5 to TRBJ1-5; tentatively, D is TRBD1 (6 bases). This clonotype was obtained from a man in his forties in good health and CMV-seropositive. The CDR3 sequence is CASRLAGANQPQHF. The DNA for the CDR3 is TGTGCCAGCAGACTGGCAGGGGCAAATCAGCCCCAGCATTTT.